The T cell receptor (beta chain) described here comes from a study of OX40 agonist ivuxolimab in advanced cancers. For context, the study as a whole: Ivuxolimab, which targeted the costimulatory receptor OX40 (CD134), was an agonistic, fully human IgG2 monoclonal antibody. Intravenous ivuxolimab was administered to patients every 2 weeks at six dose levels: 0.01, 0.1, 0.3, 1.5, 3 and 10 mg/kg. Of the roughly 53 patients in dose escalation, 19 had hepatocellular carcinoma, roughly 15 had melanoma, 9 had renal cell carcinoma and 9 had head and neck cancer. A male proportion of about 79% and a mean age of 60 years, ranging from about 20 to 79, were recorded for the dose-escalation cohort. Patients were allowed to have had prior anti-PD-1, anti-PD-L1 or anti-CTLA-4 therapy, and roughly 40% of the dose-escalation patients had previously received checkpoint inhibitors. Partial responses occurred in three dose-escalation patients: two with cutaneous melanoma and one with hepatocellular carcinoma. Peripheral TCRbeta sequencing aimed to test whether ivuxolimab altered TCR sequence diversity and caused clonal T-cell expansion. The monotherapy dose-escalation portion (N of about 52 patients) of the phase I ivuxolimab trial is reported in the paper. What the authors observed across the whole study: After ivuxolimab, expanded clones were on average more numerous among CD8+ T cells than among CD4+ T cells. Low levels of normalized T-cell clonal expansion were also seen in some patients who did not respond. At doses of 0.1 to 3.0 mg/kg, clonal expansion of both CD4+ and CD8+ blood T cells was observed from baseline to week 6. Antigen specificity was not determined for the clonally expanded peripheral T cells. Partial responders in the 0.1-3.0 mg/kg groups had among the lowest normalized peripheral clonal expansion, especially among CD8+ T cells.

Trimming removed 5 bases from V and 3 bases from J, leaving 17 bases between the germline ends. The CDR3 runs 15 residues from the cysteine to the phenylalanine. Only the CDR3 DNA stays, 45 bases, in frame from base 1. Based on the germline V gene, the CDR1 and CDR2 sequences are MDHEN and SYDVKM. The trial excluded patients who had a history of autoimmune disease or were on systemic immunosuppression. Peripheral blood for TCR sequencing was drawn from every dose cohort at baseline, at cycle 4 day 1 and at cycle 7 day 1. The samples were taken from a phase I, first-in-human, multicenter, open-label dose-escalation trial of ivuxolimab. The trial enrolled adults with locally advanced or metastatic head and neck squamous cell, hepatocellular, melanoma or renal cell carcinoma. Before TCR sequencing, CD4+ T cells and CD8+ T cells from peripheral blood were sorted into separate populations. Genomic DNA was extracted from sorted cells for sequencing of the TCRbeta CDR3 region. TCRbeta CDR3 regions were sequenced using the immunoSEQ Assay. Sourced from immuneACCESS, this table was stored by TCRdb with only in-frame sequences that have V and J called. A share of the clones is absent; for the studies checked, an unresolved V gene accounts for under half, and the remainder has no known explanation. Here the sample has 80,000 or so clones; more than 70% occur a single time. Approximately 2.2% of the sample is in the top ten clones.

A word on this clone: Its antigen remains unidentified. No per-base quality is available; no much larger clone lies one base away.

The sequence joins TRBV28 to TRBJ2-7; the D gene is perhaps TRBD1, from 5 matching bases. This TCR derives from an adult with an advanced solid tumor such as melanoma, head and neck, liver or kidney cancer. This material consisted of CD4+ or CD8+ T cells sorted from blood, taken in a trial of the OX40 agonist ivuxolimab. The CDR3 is CASSLAQGIRYEQYF. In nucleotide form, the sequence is TGTGCCAGCAGTCTCGCGCAGGGTATACGCTACGAGCAGTACTTC.